The 13 T cell receptor beta chains listed next were all sequenced from one sample in a study of CD8 T cells in Susac syndrome. Roughly 0.45 to 1 ug RNA was reverse transcribed with random hexamers. In TCRdb, the immunoSEQ multiplex PCR reads were re-called with MiXCR into one record per CDR3 protein. The sample comprises approximately 200,000 distinct CDR3 sequences, approximately 96% of which are singletons, and 0.093% rests with the top ten. Material: CD4+ T cells from PBMCs. The receptors come from a human donor with multiple sclerosis.

The genes are TRBV4-1 and TRBJ2-3; TRBD2 matches at 8 bases. Germline V lookup: CDR1 MGHRA, CDR2 YSYEKL. With V trimmed by 4 bases and J by 4 bases, 7 bases remained unmatched. This CDR3 spans 15 amino acids. The CDR3 DNA reads TGCGCCAGCAGCCCAAGACGGGGGGGCCCAGATACGCAGTATTTT. It yields the protein CASSPRRGGPDTQYF.

The V call is TRBV6-5, the J call TRBJ1-4; D gene ambiguous. V was trimmed by 2 bases and J by 4 bases, leaving 11 bases between them. The length of the CDR3 is 15 residues. Germline V lookup: CDR1 MNHEY, CDR2 SVGAGI. Here the CDR3 reads CASSYRLEGNEKLFF. As DNA, the CDR3 is TGTGCCAGCAGTTACCGATTGGAGGGTAATGAAAAACTGTTTTTT.

Concerning this clonotype: One end of the junction does not line up with germline, which may come from a read error. V gene TRBV11-3 combines with J gene TRBJ2-5, with D unresolved. Germline V gene data show CDR1 as SGHNT and CDR2 as YENEEA. The CDR3 sequence is 14 residues long. CDR3 loop: CASSLDGYGETQYF. The DNA for the CDR3 is TGTGCCAGCAGCCTAGATGGGTACGGGGAGACCCAGTACTTC.

The V gene is TRBV10-3, the J gene TRBJ1-1, with unresolved D. The germline gives CDR1 ENHRY, CDR2 SYGVKD. V gave up 11 bases and J gave up 0 bases, with 7 bases separating them. The CDR3 runs 11 residues. The CDR3, as DNA: TGTGCCGTAGGGATGAACACTGAAGCTTTCTTT. This sequence encodes CAVGMNTEAFF.

The rearrangement links TRBV12-3 or TRBV12-4 to TRBJ2-7; tentatively, D is TRBD2 (7 bases). The CDR3 sequence is 15 residues long. V lost 5 bases and J 9 bases, leaving 23 bases between the germline ends. CDR3 nucleotides: TGTGCCAGCAGTCCGCTAAGGGTGGAAAGGGGGGGGCAGTACTTC. Translation: CASSPLRVERGGQYF.

The genes are TRBV29-1 and TRBJ1-1; tentative D call: TRBD1 (5 bases). CDR1 and CDR2 from the germline V gene are SQVTM and ANQGSEA. V was shortened by 3 bases and J by 5 bases, with 13 bases between the two germline ends. CDR3 length: 13 amino acids. CDR3 sequence: CSVDQGTGTEAFF. The CDR3 nucleotides read TGCAGCGTTGACCAGGGCACGGGTACTGAAGCTTTCTTT.

This clonotype was picked up a small number of times. The chain carries TRBV11-2 and TRBJ1-1; the match to TRBD1 covers 9 bases. The CDR3 length is 15 residues. V lost 3 bases and J lost 0; bases outside the gene matches: 2. Looked up from germline, CDR1 is SGHAT and CDR2 is FQNNGV. The CDR3 DNA reads TGTGCCAGCAGCTTTGGACAGGGGTTGAACACTGAAGCTTTCTTT. It is translated as CASSFGQGLNTEAFF.

The chain uses TRBV3-1 and TRBJ1-1; D remains ambiguous. Per the germline V gene, CDR1 is LGHDT and CDR2 is YNNKEL (reference sequence). The CDR3 runs 13 residues. Trimming stripped 5 bases from V and 5 bases from J, with 12 bases between. The CDR3 is CASSYYADTEAFF. CDR3 in DNA: TGTGCCAGCAGCTATTACGCGGATACTGAAGCTTTCTTT.

The chain recombines TRBV30 with TRBJ2-7, with 8 bases that match TRBD2. Trimming removed 1 base from V and 7 bases from J; junction bases left unmatched: 6. The CDR3 totals 13 residues. Looked up from germline, CDR1 is GTSNPN and CDR2 is SVGIG (reference sequence). CDR3 in amino acids: CAWSGSGGKEQYF. In DNA, the CDR3 is TGTGCCTGGAGTGGGAGCGGGGGTAAGGAGCAGTACTTC.

The J gene is TRBJ2-1, the V gene TRBV5-1; D might be TRBD1 (6 bases). Germline V gene sequence: CDR1 SGHRS, CDR2 YFSETQ. V lost 4 bases to trimming and J lost 8 bases, with 13 bases between them. The CDR3 has 13 amino acids. The CDR3: CASSPNREDEQFF. CDR3 DNA sequence: TGCGCCAGCAGCCCGAACAGGGAAGATGAGCAGTTCTTC.

The chain is built from TRBV4-3 and TRBJ1-2, with D uncertain. This CDR3 contains 16 residues. Germline V gene data show CDR1 as LGHNA and CDR2 as YSLEER. Trimming pared 3 bases from V and 7 bases from J, leaving 21 bases between. In DNA, the CDR3 is TGCGCCAGCAGCCATCCTGCGGCCTCCCTCAGCGGTGGCTACACCTTC. Amino acid sequence: CASSHPAASLSGGYTF.

V is TRBV11-3 and J is TRBJ2-1, with D perhaps matching TRBD2 (6 bases). Germline V gene data show CDR1 as SGHNT and CDR2 as YENEEA. Deletions cut 8 bases from V and 9 bases from J, with 14 bases between. The CDR3 is made up of 12 amino acids. The CDR3 here is CASGGNDFEQFF. CDR3 bases: TGTGCCAGCGGGGGGAACGACTTTGAGCAGTTCTTC.

The J gene is TRBJ2-1, the V gene TRBV10-3; D is unclear. V gave up 3 bases and J gave up 5 bases, with 5 bases separating them. CDR1 is ENHRY and CDR2 is SYGVKD in the germline V gene. The CDR3 has 12 residues. CDR3 in amino acids: CAISDNNNEQFF. For the CDR3, the DNA is TGTGCCATCAGTGATAACAACAATGAGCAGTTCTTC.